The clone carrying this TCR beta chain was seen a single time. The sample belongs to a study of blood T cell repertoires in COVID-19. Study-wide context: Sites in the United States, Italy and Spain provided acute and convalescent COVID-19 samples. T cells, B-cell-depleted T cells, or PBMCs supplied cDNA or gDNA.

CDR3 size: 13 residues. V lost 5 bases, J lost 8 bases, and 15 bases lay in between. Germline loops: CDR1 SGHVS, CDR2 FNYEAQ. Source study methods: The authors estimated nucleated cell counts from reference gene primer amplification. The table came from immunoSEQ multiplex PCR; TCRdb's copy has only in-frame clones and leaves some out. V and J calls and clone size are copied from that table; D and trimming were computed from the DNA. The table has approximately 200,000 clones, approximately 81% seen once. In Cohort 3, a recovered donor had either two negative PCRs, clearance, or symptom resolution. The sequenced sample was PBMCs or T cells enriched from blood (not recorded which). V and J are TRBV7-6 and TRBJ1-2; D not resolved. The clonotype originates from a man aged 40-49 years who had recovered from COVID-19. The CDR3 spells CASSPANGRGYTF. The CDR3 DNA reads TGTGCCAGCAGCCCGGCCAATGGGCGCGGCTACACCTTC.